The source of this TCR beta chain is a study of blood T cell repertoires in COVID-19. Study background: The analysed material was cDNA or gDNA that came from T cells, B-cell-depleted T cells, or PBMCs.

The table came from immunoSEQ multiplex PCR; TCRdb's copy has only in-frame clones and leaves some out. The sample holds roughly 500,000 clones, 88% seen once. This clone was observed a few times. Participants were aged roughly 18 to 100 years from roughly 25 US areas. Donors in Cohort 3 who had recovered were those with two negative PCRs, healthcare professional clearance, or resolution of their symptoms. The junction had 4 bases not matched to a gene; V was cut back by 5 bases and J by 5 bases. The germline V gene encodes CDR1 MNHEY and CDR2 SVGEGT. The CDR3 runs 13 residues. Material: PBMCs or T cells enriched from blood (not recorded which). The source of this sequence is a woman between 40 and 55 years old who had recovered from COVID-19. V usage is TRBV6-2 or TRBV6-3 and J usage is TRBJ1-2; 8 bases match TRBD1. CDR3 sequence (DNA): TGTGCCAGCAGTCAGGGGGCAGTTTATGGCTACACCTTC. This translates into CASSQGAVYGYTF.